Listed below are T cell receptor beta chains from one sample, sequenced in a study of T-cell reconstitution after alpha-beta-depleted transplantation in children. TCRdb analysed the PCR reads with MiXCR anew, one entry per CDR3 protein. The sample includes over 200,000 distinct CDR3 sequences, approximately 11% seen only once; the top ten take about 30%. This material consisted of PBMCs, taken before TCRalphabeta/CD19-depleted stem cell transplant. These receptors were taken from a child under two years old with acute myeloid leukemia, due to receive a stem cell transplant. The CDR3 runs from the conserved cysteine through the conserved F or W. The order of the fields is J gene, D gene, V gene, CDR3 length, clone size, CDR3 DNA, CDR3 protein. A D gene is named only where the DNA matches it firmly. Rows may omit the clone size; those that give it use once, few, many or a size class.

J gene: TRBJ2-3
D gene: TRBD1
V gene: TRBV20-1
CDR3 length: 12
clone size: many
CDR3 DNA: TGCAGTGCCCTACAGGGGTTAGATACGCAGTATTTT
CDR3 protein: CSALQGLDTQYF

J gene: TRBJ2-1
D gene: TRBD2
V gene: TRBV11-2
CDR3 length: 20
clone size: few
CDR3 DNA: TGTGCCAGCAGCTTCGTGATGAGGACTAGCGGGAGAGGGCATTACAATGAGCAGTTCTTC
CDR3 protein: CASSFVMRTSGRGHYNEQFF

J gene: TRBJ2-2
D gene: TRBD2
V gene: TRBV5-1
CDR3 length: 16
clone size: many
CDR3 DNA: TGCGCCAGCAGCTTGGGACTAGCGGGAGGCACCGGGGAGCTGTTTTTT
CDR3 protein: CASSLGLAGGTGELFF

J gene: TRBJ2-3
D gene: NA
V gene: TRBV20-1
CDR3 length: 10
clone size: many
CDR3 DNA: TGCAGTGCTAGTTCAGATACGCAGTATTTT
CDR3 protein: CSASSDTQYF

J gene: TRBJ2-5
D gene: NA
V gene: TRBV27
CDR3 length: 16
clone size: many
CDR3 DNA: TGTGCCAGCAGTTCTTTTAACACGGATAGGGCAGAGACCCAGTACTTC
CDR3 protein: CASSSFNTDRAETQYF

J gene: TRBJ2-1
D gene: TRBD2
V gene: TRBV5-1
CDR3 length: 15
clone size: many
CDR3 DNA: TGCGCCAGCAGCTCCGGGACTAGCTTCTACAATGAGCAGTTCTTC
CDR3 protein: CASSSGTSFYNEQFF

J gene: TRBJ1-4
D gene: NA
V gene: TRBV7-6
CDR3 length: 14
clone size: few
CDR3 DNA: TGTGCCAGCACCCGAAGTGGGACTAATGAAAAACTGTTTTTT
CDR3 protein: CASTRSGTNEKLFF

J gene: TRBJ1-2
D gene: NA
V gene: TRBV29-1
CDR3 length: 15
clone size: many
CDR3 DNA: TGCAGCGTTGAAGACCAGGGGTGGTACGACTATGGCTACACCTTC
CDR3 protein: CSVEDQGWYDYGYTF

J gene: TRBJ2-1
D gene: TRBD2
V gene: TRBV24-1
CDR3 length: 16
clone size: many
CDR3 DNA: TGTGCCACCAGTGTCCTGGGGGCTAGCGGGAGCAATGAGCAGTTCTTC
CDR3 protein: CATSVLGASGSNEQFF

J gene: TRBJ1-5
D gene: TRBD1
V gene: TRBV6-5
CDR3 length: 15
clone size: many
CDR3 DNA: TGTGCCAGCAATCCGACAGGGCCCATCAATCAGCCCCAGCATTTT
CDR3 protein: CASNPTGPINQPQHF

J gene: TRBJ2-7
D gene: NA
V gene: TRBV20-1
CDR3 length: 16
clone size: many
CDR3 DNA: TGCAGTGCTCTACAGGGCCTTAGGACTTTCCGGACCACGCAGTACTTC
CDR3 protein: CSALQGLRTFRTTQYF

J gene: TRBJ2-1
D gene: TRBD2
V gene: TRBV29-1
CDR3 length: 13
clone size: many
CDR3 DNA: TGCAGCGTTGGTCGGGAGGGTATTCATGAGCAGTTCTTC
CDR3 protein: CSVGREGIHEQFF

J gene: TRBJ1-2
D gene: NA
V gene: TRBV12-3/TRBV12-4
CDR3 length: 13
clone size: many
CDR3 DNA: TGTGCCAGCACACATAGAAGGTTAGGAGGCTACACCTTC
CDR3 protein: CASTHRRLGGYTF

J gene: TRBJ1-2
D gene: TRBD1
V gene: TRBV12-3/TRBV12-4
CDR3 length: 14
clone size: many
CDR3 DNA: TGTGCCAGCACCTTACGGGGACAGAACTATGGCTACACCTTC
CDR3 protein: CASTLRGQNYGYTF

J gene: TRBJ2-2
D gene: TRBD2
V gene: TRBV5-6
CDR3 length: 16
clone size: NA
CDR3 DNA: TGTGCCAGCAGCTTCTCGGGACTAGCGACGAGGGGGGAGCTGTTTTTT
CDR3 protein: CASSFSGLATRGELFF

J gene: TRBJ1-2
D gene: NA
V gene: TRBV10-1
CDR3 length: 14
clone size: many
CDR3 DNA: TGCGCCAGTAATGCCCCGGGACAAGCAACGGCTAACACCTTC
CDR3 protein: CASNAPGQATANTF

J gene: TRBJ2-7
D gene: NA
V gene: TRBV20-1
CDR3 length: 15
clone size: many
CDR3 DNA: TGCAGTGCTAGAGATGCCCGGACAGCCCCCTACGAGCAGTACTTC
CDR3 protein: CSARDARTAPYEQYF

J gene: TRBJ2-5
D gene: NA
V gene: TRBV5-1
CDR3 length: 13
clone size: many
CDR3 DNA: TGCGCCAGCAGCTTGTACAGGGCCGAGACCCAGTACTTC
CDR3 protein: CASSLYRAETQYF

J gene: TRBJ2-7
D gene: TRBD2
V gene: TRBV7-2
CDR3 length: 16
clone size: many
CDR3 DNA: TGTGCCAGCAGCTTAGGACTAGCGGGAGGGACCTACGAGCAGTACTTC
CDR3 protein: CASSLGLAGGTYEQYF

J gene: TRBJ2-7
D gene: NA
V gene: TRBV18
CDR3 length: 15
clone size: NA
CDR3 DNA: TGTGCCAGCTCACGTATCCCGGGGAGCTCCTACGAGCAGTACTTC
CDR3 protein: CASSRIPGSSYEQYF

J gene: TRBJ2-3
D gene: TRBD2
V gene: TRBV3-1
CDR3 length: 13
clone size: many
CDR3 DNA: TGTGCCAGCTTCGGGGGAGGGACAGATACGCAGTATTTT
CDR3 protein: CASFGGGTDTQYF

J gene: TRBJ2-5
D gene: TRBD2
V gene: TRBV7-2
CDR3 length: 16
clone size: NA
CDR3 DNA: TGTGCCAGCAGCTTCTCCGCGGGGGGGAGGGGAGAGACCCAGTACTTC
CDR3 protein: CASSFSAGGRGETQYF

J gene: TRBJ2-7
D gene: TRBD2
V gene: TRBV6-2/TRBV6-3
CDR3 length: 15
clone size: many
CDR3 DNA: TGTGCCAGCAGTTACTCGAGACTAGCGGGTTACGAGCAGTACTTC
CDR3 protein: CASSYSRLAGYEQYF

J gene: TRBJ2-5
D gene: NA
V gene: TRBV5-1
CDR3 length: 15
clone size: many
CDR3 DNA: TGCGCCAGCAGCTTGGGTGAGCTCCGGATTGAGACCCAGTACTTC
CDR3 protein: CASSLGELRIETQYF

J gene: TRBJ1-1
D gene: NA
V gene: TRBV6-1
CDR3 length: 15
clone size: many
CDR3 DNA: TGTGCCAGCAGTCGGGACATGAACTCGAACACTGAAGCTTTCTTT
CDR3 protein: CASSRDMNSNTEAFF

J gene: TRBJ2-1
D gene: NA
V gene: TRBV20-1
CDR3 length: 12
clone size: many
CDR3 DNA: TGCAGTGCTAGATACCCACCTAGGGAGCAGTTCTTC
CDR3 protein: CSARYPPREQFF

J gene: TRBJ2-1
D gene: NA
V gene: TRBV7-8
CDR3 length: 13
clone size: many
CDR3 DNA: TGTGCCAGCAGCTTAGAGGGGTATGGTGAGCAGTTCTTC
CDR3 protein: CASSLEGYGEQFF

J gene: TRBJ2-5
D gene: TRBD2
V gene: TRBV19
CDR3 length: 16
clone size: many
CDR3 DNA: TGTGCCAGTAATCCAGCGGGAGTGCGAGGACAAGAGACCCAGTACTTC
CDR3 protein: CASNPAGVRGQETQYF

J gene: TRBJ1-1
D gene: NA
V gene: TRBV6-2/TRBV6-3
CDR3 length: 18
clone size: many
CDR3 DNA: TGTGCCAGCAGTTACTCGAGGAGGTCAGCCAGGGGAAAAACTGAAGCTTTCTTT
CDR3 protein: CASSYSRRSARGKTEAFF

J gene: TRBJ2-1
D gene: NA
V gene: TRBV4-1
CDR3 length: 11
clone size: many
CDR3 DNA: TGCGCCAGCAGCCAAGATGATGAGCAGTTCTTC
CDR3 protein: CASSQDDEQFF

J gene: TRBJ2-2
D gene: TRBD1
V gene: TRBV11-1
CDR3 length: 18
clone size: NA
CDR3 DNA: TGTGCCAGCAGCCCGTCAGACAGGGGAGAGATCCGTCCCGGGGAGCTGTTTTTT
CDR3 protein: CASSPSDRGEIRPGELFF

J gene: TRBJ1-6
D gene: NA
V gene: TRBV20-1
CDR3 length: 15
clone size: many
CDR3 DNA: TGCAGTGCTAGTCTGTTGGGCTCTACCAATTCACCCCTCCACTTT
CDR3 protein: CSASLLGSTNSPLHF

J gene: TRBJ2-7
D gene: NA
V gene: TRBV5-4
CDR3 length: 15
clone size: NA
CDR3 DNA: TGTGCCAGCAGCTCCCCTACCGAGACCTCCTACGAGCAGTACTTC
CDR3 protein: CASSSPTETSYEQYF

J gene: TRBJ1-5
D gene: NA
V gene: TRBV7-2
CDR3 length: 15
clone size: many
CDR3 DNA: TGTGCCAGCAGCTTCGCCTTAAATAGCAATCAGCCCCAGCATTTT
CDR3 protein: CASSFALNSNQPQHF

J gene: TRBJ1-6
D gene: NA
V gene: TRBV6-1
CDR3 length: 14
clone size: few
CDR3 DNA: TGTGCCAGCAGACAGTCCCCGGGGAATTCACCCCTCCACTTT
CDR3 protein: CASRQSPGNSPLHF

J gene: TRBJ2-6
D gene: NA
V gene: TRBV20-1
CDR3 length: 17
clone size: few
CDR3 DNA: TGCAGTGCTTCGGACGTCCAGGGGTTCTCTGGGGCCAACGTCCTGACTTTC
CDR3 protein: CSASDVQGFSGANVLTF

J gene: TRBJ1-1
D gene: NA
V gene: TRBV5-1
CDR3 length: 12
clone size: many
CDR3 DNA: TGCGCCAGCAGGGGGGACAACTCTGAAGCTTTCTTT
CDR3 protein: CASRGDNSEAFF

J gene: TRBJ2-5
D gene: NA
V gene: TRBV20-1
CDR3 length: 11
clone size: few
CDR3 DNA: TGCACCGCAAGTGTCCAAGAGACCCAGTACTTC
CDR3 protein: CTASVQETQYF

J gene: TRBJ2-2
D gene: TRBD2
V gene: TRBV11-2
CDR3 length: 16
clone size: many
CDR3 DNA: TGTGCCAGCAGCCCCCTAAGCGGGAAGTACGGCGGGGAGCTGTTTTTT
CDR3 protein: CASSPLSGKYGGELFF

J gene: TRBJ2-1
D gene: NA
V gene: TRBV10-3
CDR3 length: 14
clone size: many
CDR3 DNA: TGTGCCATCAGCGGGACGAGCTCCTACAATGAGCAGTTCTTC
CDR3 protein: CAISGTSSYNEQFF

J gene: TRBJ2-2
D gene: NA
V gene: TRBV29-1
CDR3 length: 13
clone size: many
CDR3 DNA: TGCAGCGTGGGACTTAGGGACGCCGGGGAGCTGTTTTTT
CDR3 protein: CSVGLRDAGELFF

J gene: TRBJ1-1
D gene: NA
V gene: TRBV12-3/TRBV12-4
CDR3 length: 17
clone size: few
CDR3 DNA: TGTGCCAGCAGTTTTAGGGGCGCCACCGACATGAACACTGAAGCTTTCTTT
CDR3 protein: CASSFRGATDMNTEAFF

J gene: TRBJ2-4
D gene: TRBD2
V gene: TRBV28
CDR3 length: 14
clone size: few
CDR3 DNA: TGTGCCAGCAGTTTAGCGGGGGTCAAAAACATTCAGTACTTC
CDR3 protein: CASSLAGVKNIQYF

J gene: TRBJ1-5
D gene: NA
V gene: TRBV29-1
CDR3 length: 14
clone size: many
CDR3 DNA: TGCAGCGTCACCTCAGGGGTTGGCAATCAGCCCCAGCATTTT
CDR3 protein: CSVTSGVGNQPQHF